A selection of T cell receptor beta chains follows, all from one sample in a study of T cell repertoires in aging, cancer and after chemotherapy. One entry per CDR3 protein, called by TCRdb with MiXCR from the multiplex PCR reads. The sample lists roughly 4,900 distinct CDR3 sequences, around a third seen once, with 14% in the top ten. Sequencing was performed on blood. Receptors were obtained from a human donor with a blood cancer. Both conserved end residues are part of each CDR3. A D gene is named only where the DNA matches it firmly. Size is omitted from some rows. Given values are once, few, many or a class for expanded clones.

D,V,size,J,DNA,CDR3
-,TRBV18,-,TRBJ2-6,TGTGCCAGCTCACCACCGACAGGACCTTCTGGGGCCAACGTCCTGACTTTC,CASSPPTGPSGANVLTF
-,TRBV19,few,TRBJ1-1,TGTGCCAGTCAGCGAAGAGGGGGAACGAACACTGAAGCTTTCTTT,CASQRRGGTNTEAFF
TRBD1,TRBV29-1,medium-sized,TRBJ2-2,TGCAGCGTACAGGGGTATAGGACCGGGGAGCTGTTTTTT,CSVQGYRTGELFF
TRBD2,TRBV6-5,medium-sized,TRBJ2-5,TGTGCCAGCAGCCGGGGGGGCAACGTAGAGACCCAGTACTTC,CASSRGGNVETQYF
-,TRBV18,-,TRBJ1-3,TGTGCCAGCTCACCACCGGGGGTTGGAAACACCATATATTTT,CASSPPGVGNTIYF
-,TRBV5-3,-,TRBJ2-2,TGTGCCAGAAGCTCCCGACAGGGAGGGAACACCGGGGAGCTGTTTTTT,CARSSRQGGNTGELFF
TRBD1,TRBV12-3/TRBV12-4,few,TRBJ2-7,TGTGCCATCAGTGACCAGACAGGGGGCTACGAGCAGTACTTC,CAISDQTGGYEQYF
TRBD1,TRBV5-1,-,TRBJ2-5,TGCGCCAGCAGCTACCGGGACAGGGGGTTCCAAGAGACCCAGTACTTC,CASSYRDRGFQETQYF
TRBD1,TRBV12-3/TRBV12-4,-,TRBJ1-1,TGTGCCAGCAGTTTTTACAGGGGGCTAGGGAACACTGAAGCTTTCTTT,CASSFYRGLGNTEAFF
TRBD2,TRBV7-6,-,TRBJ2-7,TGTGCCAGCAGCTCCCCGACTAGCGGGGTCACCTACGAGCAGTACTTC,CASSSPTSGVTYEQYF
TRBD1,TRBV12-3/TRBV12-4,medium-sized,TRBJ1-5,TGTGCCAGCAGTCGGACAGGGGAACATCAGCCCCAGCATTTT,CASSRTGEHQPQHF
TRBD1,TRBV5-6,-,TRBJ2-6,TGCGCCAGCAGCTTGCCCTTTCCCGGGACAGTGGTCTCTGGGGCCAACGTCCTGACTTTC,CASSLPFPGTVVSGANVLTF
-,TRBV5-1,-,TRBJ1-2,TGCGCCAGCAGCCCCCCAGGGGTCTATGGCTACACCTTC,CASSPPGVYGYTF
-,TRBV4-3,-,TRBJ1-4,TGCGCCAGCAGCCAAGACGGGGGCAGCAGTGAAAAACTGTTTTTT,CASSQDGGSSEKLFF
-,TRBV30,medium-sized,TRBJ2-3,TGTGCCTGGGCGTACCTTGGGGTGACAGATACGCAGTATTTT,CAWAYLGVTDTQYF
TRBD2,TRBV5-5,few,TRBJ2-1,TGTGCCAGCAGCGTCGGACTAGCGGGGGCCCAAAGCTCCTACAATGAGCAGTTCTTC,CASSVGLAGAQSSYNEQFF
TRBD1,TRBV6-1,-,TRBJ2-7,TGTGCCAGCAGTGAAGAGTGGGACAGGGGTTACGAGCAGTACTTC,CASSEEWDRGYEQYF
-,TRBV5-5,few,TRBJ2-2,TGTGCCAGCAGCTGGACAGCGAACACCGGGGAGCTGTTTTTT,CASSWTANTGELFF
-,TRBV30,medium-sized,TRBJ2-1,TGTGCCTGGAACAGTTTTTACAATGAGCAGTTCTTC,CAWNSFYNEQFF
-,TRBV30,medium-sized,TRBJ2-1,TGTGCCTGGAGAGAGACTTCCGCCTACAATGAGCAGTTCTTC,CAWRETSAYNEQFF
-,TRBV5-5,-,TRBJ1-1,TGTGCCAGCAGCTTGTCCAGCCAGCGGAACACTGAAGCTTTCTTT,CASSLSSQRNTEAFF
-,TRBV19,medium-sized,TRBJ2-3,TGTGCCAGTAGTATGGCACAGGTTGGAACAGATACGCAGTATTTT,CASSMAQVGTDTQYF
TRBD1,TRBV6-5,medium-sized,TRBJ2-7,TGTGCCAGCAGTTATAAAGGACAGGGGTCCTACGAGCAGTACTTC,CASSYKGQGSYEQYF
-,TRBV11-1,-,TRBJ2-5,TGTGCCAGCAGCTTAGTCGTAGGGGTACTTCAAGAGACCCAGTACTTC,CASSLVVGVLQETQYF
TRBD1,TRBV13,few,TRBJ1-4,TGTGCCAGCAGCTTAGGTCGACAGGGGGGCAACGAAAAACTGTTTTTT,CASSLGRQGGNEKLFF
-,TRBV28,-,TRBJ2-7,TGTGCCAGCAGTCCCCTTTGGGAAGGGCCCTTGGTACACGAGCAGTACTTC,CASSPLWEGPLVHEQYF
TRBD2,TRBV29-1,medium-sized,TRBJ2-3,TGCAGCGTTTGGGGATTGACTAGCGGGGTCGGCACAGATACGCAGTATTTT,CSVWGLTSGVGTDTQYF
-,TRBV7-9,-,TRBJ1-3,TGTGCCAGCAGCACGACTGCGGACACCATATATTTT,CASSTTADTIYF
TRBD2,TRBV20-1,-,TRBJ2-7,TGCAGTGCTACGGTAGCGGGGGGCCGGGGCTACGAGCAGTACTTC,CSATVAGGRGYEQYF
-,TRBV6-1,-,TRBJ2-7,TGTGCCAGCAGCCGCGATATAACCTACGAGCAGTACTTC,CASSRDITYEQYF
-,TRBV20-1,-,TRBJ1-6,TGCAGTGTATGGAGCAGGTCCTATAATTCACCCCTCCACTTT,CSVWSRSYNSPLHF
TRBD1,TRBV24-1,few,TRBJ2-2,TGTGCCACCACTGACAGGGTACGCGGGGAGCTGTTTTTT,CATTDRVRGELFF
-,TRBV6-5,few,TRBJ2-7,TGTGCCAGCAGTCCCACAGGGTCCACCCACGAGCAGTACTTC,CASSPTGSTHEQYF
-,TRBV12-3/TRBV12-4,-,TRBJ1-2,TGTGCCAGCAGTTTAGGTACCTATGGCTACACCTTC,CASSLGTYGYTF
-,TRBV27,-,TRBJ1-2,TGTGCCAGCAGTAGTTCACGAGTGGGGTTGGCTAACTATGGCTACACCTTC,CASSSSRVGLANYGYTF
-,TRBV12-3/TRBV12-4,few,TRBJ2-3,TGTGCCAGCAGCCCTGTGTCCGGGGAGGCGGATACGCAGTATTTT,CASSPVSGEADTQYF
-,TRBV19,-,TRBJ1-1,TGTGCCAGTAGATCCCAAGTTAACACGGGCACTGAAGCTTTCTTT,CASRSQVNTGTEAFF